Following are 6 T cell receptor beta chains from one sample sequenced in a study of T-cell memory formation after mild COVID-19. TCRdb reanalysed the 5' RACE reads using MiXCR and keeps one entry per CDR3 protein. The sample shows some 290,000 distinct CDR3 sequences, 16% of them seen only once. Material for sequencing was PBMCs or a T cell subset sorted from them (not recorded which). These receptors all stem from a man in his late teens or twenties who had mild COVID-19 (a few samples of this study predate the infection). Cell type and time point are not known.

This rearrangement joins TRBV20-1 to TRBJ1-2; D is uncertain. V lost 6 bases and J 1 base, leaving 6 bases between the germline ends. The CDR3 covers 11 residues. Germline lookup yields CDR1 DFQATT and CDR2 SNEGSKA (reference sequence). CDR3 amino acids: CSAVSNYGYTF. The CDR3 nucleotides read TGCAGTGCCGTCAGTAACTATGGCTACACCTTC.

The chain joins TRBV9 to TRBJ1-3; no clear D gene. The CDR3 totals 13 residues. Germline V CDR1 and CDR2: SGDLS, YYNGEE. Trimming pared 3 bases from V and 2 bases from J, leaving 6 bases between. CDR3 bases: TGTGCCAGCAGCGACGGAGCTGGAAACACCATATATTTT. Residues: CASSDGAGNTIYF.

In nucleotides, the CDR3 is TGTGCCAGCAGGGAGCCGAATCAGCCCCAGCATTTT. Translated: CASREPNQPQHF. This chain joins TRBV6-1 and TRBJ1-5; D unresolved. The germline V gene has CDR1 MNHNS and CDR2 SASEGT. Trimming cost V 6 bases and J 4 bases, with 7 bases left between them. The CDR3 has 12 amino acids.

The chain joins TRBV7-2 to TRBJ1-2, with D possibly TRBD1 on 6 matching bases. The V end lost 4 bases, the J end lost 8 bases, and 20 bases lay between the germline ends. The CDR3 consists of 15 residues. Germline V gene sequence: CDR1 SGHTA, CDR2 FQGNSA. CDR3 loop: CASSSSLQGSDGYTF. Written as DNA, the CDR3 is TGTGCCAGCAGCTCTAGTCTCCAGGGGTCCGACGGCTACACCTTC.

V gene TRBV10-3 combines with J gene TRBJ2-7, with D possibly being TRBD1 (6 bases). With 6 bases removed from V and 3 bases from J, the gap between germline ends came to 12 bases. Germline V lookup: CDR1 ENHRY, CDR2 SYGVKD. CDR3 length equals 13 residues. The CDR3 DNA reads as TGTGCCATCAGGGACCGGGACAACTACGAGCAGTACGTC. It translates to CAIRDRDNYEQYV.

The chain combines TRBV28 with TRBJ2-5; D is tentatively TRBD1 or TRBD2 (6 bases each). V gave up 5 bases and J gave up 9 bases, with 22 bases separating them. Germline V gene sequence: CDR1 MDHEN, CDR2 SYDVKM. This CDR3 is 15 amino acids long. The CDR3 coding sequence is TGTGCCAGCAGTCCCCGGGGGCGCGTTGAGACCGCCCAGTACTTC. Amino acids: CASSPRGRVETAQYF.